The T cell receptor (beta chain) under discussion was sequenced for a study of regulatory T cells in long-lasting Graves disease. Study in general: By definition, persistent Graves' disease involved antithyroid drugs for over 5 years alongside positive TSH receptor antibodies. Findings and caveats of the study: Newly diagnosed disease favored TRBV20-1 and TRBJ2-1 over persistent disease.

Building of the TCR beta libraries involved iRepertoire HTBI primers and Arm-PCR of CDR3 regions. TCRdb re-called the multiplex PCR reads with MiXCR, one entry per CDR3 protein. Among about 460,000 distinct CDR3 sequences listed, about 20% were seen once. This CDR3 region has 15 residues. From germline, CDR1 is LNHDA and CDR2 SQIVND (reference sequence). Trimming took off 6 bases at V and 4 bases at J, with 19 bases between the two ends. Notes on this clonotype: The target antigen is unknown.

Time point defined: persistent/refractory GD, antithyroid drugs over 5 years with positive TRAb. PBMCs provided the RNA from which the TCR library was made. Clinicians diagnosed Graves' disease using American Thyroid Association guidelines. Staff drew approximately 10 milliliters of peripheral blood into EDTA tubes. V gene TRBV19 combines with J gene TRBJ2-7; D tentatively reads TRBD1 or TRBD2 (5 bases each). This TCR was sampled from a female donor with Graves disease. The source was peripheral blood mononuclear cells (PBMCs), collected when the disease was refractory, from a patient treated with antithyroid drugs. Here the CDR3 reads CASSSRPGRGYEQYF. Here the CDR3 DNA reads TGTGCCAGTAGCTCCAGGCCGGGACGTGGATACGAGCAGTACTTC. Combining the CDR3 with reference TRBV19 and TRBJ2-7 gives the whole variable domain DGGITQSPKYLFRKEGQNVTLSCEQNLNHDAMYWYRQDPGQGLRLIYYSQIVNDFQKGDIAEGYSVSREKKESFPLTVTSAQKNPTAFYLCASSSRPGRGYEQYFGPGTRLTVT.